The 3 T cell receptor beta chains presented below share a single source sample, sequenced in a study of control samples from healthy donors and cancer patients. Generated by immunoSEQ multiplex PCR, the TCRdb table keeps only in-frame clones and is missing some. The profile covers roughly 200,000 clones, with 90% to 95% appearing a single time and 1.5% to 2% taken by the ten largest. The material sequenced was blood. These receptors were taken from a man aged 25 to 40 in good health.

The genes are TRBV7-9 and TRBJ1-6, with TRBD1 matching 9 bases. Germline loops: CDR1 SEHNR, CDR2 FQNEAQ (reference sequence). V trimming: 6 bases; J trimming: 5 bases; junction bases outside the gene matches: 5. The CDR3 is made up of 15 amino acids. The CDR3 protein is CASRGTGGNNSPLHF. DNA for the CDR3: TGTGCCAGCAGGGGAACAGGGGGCAATAATTCACCCCTCCACTTT.

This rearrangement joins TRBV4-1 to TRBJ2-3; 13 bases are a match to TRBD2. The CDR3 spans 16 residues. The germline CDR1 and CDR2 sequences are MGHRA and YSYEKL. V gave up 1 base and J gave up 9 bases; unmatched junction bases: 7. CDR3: CASSQATSGGAETQYF. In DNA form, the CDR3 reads TGCGCCAGCAGCCAAGCCACTAGCGGGGGGGCCGAGACGCAGTATTTT.

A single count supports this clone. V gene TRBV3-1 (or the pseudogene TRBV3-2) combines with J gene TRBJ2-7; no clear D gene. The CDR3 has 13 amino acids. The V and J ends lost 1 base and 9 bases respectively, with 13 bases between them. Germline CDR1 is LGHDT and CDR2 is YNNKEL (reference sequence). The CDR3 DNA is TGTGCCAGCAGCCAAGGATACCTACGAGGGCAGTACTTC. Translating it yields CASSQGYLRGQYF.